The rows below give T cell receptor beta chains drawn from one sample of a study of glioma-infiltrating T cells. TCRdb analysed the multiplex PCR reads with MiXCR anew, one entry per CDR3 protein. The sample shows 300,000 to 450,000 distinct CDR3 sequences, roughly two fifths of them seen only once. The sample taken for sequencing was glioma tissue, nonneoplastic brain tissue, or PBMCs (not recorded which). The receptors were sampled from a human donor with low-grade glioma or glioblastoma, undergoing nonglioma brain surgery, or in good health (not recorded which). Both conserved end residues are part of each CDR3. D genes are given only for firm matches. Some rows have no size entry. The others give once, few or many, or a class for an expanded clone.

v_gene	abundance	j_gene	d_gene	CDR3nt	CDR3aa
TRBV28	few	TRBJ2-5	TRBD1	TGTGCCAGCAGCCCAGGGGGCCTTAATCAAGAGACCCAGTACTTC	CASSPGGLNQETQYF
TRBV28	-	TRBJ1-1	-	TGTGCCAGCGCGCGGGGGGCGTACACTGAAGCTTTCTTT	CASARGAYTEAFF
TRBV7-2	many	TRBJ1-2	-	TGTGCCAGCAGCGCCGCTGACTATGGCTACACCTTC	CASSAADYGYTF
TRBV27	once	TRBJ2-7	-	TGTGCCAGCGGTTTAAGTGACTCGTACGGAGAGCAGTACTTC	CASGLSDSYGEQYF
TRBV11-2	-	TRBJ2-1	TRBD2	TGTGCCAGCAGCTTATCCGCCGCTAGCGGGGGGTCCAATGAGCAGTTCTTC	CASSLSAASGGSNEQFF
TRBV25-1	-	TRBJ2-3	-	TGTGCCAGCAGCCCGGGACATTCCACAGATACGCAGTATTTT	CASSPGHSTDTQYF
TRBV6-2/TRBV6-3	few	TRBJ2-7	TRBD1	TGTGCCAGCCGAAATCGGGACAGGTTATCCTTTTTCGAGCAGTACTTC	CASRNRDRLSFFEQYF
TRBV7-3	-	TRBJ1-1	-	TGTGCCAGCGGCTTAAGAGGGGGCACTGAAGCTTTCTTT	CASGLRGGTEAFF
TRBV28	-	TRBJ2-6	-	TGTGCCAGCAGTTTATTGCAGGGGATCTCTGGGGCCAACGTCCTGACTTTC	CASSLLQGISGANVLTF
TRBV28	few	TRBJ2-7	TRBD1	TGTGCCAGCAGGGAACCAGAGACAGGGGGATTCTACGAGCAGTACTTC	CASREPETGGFYEQYF
TRBV7-2	-	TRBJ2-7	-	TGTGCCAGCAGCGGGGGGACATCCCCATTCTACGAGCAGTACTTC	CASSGGTSPFYEQYF
TRBV6-1	few	TRBJ2-3	TRBD2	TGTGCCAGCAGTTCCCCTAGCGGAGGGAGCACAGATACGCAGTATTTT	CASSSPSGGSTDTQYF
TRBV10-2	once	TRBJ2-7	TRBD1	TGCGCCAGCAAAATTGGGACAGGTTCCTACGAGCAGTACTTC	CASKIGTGSYEQYF
TRBV3-1	-	TRBJ2-6	-	TGTGCCAGCAGCCAAGAGATAGGCAGGGTTCTGACTTTC	CASSQEIGRVLTF
TRBV4-3	-	TRBJ1-4	-	TGCGCCAGCAGCCAAGATATTCGGGCCCGGAGTCGTCAACTGTTTTTT	CASSQDIRARSRQLFF
TRBV7-6	few	TRBJ2-3	TRBD2	TGTGCCAGCAGCCCCCAGGGCGGGAGGATAGATACGCAGTATTTT	CASSPQGGRIDTQYF
TRBV4-3	-	TRBJ2-3	-	TGCGCCAGCAGCCAGGAGGCGGGTCAGGGAATTGATACGCAGTATTTT	CASSQEAGQGIDTQYF